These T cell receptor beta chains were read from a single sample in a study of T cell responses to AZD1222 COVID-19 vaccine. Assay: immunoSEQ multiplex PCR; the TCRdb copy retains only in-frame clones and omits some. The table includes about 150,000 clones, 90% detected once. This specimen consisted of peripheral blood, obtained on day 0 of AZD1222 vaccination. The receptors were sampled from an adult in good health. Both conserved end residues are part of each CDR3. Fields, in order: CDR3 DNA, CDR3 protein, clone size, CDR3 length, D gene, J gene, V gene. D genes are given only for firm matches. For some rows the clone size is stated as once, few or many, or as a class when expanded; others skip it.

cdr3_nt: TGTGCCAGCAGCTTAACGTTAGTGGCAGGGCAGGTCACTGAAGCTTTCTTT; cdr3_aa: CASSLTLVAGQVTEAFF; clone_size: .; cdr3_length: 17; d_call: .; j_call: TRBJ1-1; v_call: TRBV7-3
cdr3_nt: TGTGCCAGCAGTTTTCAGGGATTCTACGAGCAGTACTTC; cdr3_aa: CASSFQGFYEQYF; clone_size: .; cdr3_length: 13; d_call: .; j_call: TRBJ2-7; v_call: TRBV12-3/TRBV12-4
cdr3_nt: TGTGCCAGCAGTCCGGACCTAAGCAATCAGCCCCAGCATTTT; cdr3_aa: CASSPDLSNQPQHF; clone_size: .; cdr3_length: 14; d_call: .; j_call: TRBJ1-5; v_call: TRBV6-6
cdr3_nt: TGTGCCAGCAGCCCGGGGACTATATACGAGCAGTACTTC; cdr3_aa: CASSPGTIYEQYF; clone_size: once; cdr3_length: 13; d_call: TRBD2; j_call: TRBJ2-7; v_call: TRBV3-1/TRBV3-2
cdr3_nt: TGTGCCAGCAGCTCGACAGGGACCTATGGCTACACCTTC; cdr3_aa: CASSSTGTYGYTF; clone_size: .; cdr3_length: 13; d_call: TRBD1; j_call: TRBJ1-2; v_call: TRBV9
cdr3_nt: TGCAGTGCTAGTTCAGCGGGAGTCCTCAACACCGGGGAGCTGTTTTTT; cdr3_aa: CSASSAGVLNTGELFF; clone_size: .; cdr3_length: 16; d_call: TRBD2; j_call: TRBJ2-2; v_call: TRBV20-1
cdr3_nt: TGTGCCAGCAGGGACGACAGGGACAATTCCTACGAGCAGTACTTC; cdr3_aa: CASRDDRDNSYEQYF; clone_size: once; cdr3_length: 15; d_call: TRBD1; j_call: TRBJ2-7; v_call: TRBV7-9
cdr3_nt: TGTGCCAGCTCACCATTGCTCGGTAGTTCTTTCAATGAGCAGTTCTTC; cdr3_aa: CASSPLLGSSFNEQFF; clone_size: .; cdr3_length: 16; d_call: .; j_call: TRBJ2-1; v_call: TRBV18
cdr3_nt: TGTGCCAGCAGTTTAGCGGATACTAGCACAGATACGCAGTATTTT; cdr3_aa: CASSLADTSTDTQYF; clone_size: .; cdr3_length: 15; d_call: .; j_call: TRBJ2-3; v_call: TRBV6-5
cdr3_nt: TGTGCCAGCAGCCCCCGGGGGGGGGCAGGGAACACTGAAGCTTTCTTT; cdr3_aa: CASSPRGGAGNTEAFF; clone_size: .; cdr3_length: 16; d_call: .; j_call: TRBJ1-1; v_call: TRBV7-3
cdr3_nt: TGTGCCAGCAGTTACCTACTTGGCTACACCTTC; cdr3_aa: CASSYLLGYTF; clone_size: .; cdr3_length: 11; d_call: .; j_call: TRBJ1-2; v_call: TRBV6-2/TRBV6-3
cdr3_nt: TGTGCCAGCACGACGGACAGGGTAACCTACGAGCAGTACTTC; cdr3_aa: CASTTDRVTYEQYF; clone_size: .; cdr3_length: 14; d_call: TRBD1; j_call: TRBJ2-7; v_call: TRBV6-5
cdr3_nt: TGTGCCAGCAGCTTAGTGGGCAGATTCGAGCCGAACACCGGGGAGCTGTTTTTT; cdr3_aa: CASSLVGRFEPNTGELFF; clone_size: once; cdr3_length: 18; d_call: .; j_call: TRBJ2-2; v_call: TRBV7-6
cdr3_nt: TGTGCCAGCAGTCAATGGCCGGAGGGAATCGATGGCTACACCTTC; cdr3_aa: CASSQWPEGIDGYTF; clone_size: .; cdr3_length: 15; d_call: .; j_call: TRBJ1-2; v_call: TRBV27
cdr3_nt: TGTGCCAGCAGTTTAAATGGCGGAAACTATGGCTACACCTTC; cdr3_aa: CASSLNGGNYGYTF; clone_size: .; cdr3_length: 14; d_call: .; j_call: TRBJ1-2; v_call: TRBV27
cdr3_nt: TGTGCCAGCAGCTTAACGGGACTTTCCTACGAGCAGTACTTC; cdr3_aa: CASSLTGLSYEQYF; clone_size: .; cdr3_length: 14; d_call: .; j_call: TRBJ2-7; v_call: TRBV7-2
cdr3_nt: TGTGCCAGCTCACCACGGACAGGGGGTGACTATGGCTACACCTTC; cdr3_aa: CASSPRTGGDYGYTF; clone_size: .; cdr3_length: 15; d_call: TRBD1; j_call: TRBJ1-2; v_call: TRBV18
cdr3_nt: TGTGCCAGCAGCGGGACCGCAAACTATGGCTACACCTTC; cdr3_aa: CASSGTANYGYTF; clone_size: .; cdr3_length: 13; d_call: .; j_call: TRBJ1-2; v_call: TRBV7-9
cdr3_nt: TGTGCCAGCAGCCAGAAGGGACTAGCGGGAGTGGAGACCCAGTACTTC; cdr3_aa: CASSQKGLAGVETQYF; clone_size: .; cdr3_length: 16; d_call: TRBD2; j_call: TRBJ2-5; v_call: TRBV3-1/TRBV3-2
cdr3_nt: TGTGCCAGCAGTTACCTCCGGACAGCGAACTATGGCTACACCTTC; cdr3_aa: CASSYLRTANYGYTF; clone_size: .; cdr3_length: 15; d_call: .; j_call: TRBJ1-2; v_call: TRBV6-5
cdr3_nt: TGTGCCAGCAGCCTGAGACAGGCTGGGGCCAACGTCCTGACTTTC; cdr3_aa: CASSLRQAGANVLTF; clone_size: .; cdr3_length: 15; d_call: .; j_call: TRBJ2-6; v_call: TRBV6-5
cdr3_nt: TGCGCCAGCAGTCAACTGGGGCCTCAGCAGTTCTTC; cdr3_aa: CASSQLGPQQFF; clone_size: .; cdr3_length: 12; d_call: .; j_call: TRBJ2-1; v_call: TRBV23-1
cdr3_nt: TGCGCCAGCAGCCAAGGGCCGGCTTACGAGCAGTACTTC; cdr3_aa: CASSQGPAYEQYF; clone_size: once; cdr3_length: 13; d_call: .; j_call: TRBJ2-7; v_call: TRBV4-1
cdr3_nt: TGTGCCAGCGGACATAGTTTCTCTGGGGCCAACGTCCTGACTTTC; cdr3_aa: CASGHSFSGANVLTF; clone_size: .; cdr3_length: 15; d_call: .; j_call: TRBJ2-6; v_call: TRBV28
cdr3_nt: TGTGCCAGCAGCTCCGGACAGGCCGGGCGTGAGCAGTTCTTC; cdr3_aa: CASSSGQAGREQFF; clone_size: .; cdr3_length: 14; d_call: TRBD1; j_call: TRBJ2-1; v_call: TRBV7-6
cdr3_nt: TGCAGCGTTGTAGGGTTTGGAGGCTACACCTTC; cdr3_aa: CSVVGFGGYTF; clone_size: once; cdr3_length: 11; d_call: .; j_call: TRBJ1-2; v_call: TRBV29-1
cdr3_nt: TGTGCCAGCAGTTCTTTAGGGACAGGGTCCTACGAGCAGTACTTC; cdr3_aa: CASSSLGTGSYEQYF; clone_size: .; cdr3_length: 15; d_call: TRBD1; j_call: TRBJ2-7; v_call: TRBV28
cdr3_nt: TGTGCCAGCTCACCACCTGCAACTAATGAAAAACTGTTTTTT; cdr3_aa: CASSPPATNEKLFF; clone_size: .; cdr3_length: 14; d_call: .; j_call: TRBJ1-4; v_call: TRBV18
cdr3_nt: TGTGCCACCAGTGAACTAGTACAGAAAAATAGCAATCAGCCCCAGCATTTT; cdr3_aa: CATSELVQKNSNQPQHF; clone_size: .; cdr3_length: 17; d_call: .; j_call: TRBJ1-5; v_call: TRBV24-1
cdr3_nt: TGTGCCACCAGCAGGGGCTCGACAGGGACTAATGAAAAACTGTTTTTT; cdr3_aa: CATSRGSTGTNEKLFF; clone_size: .; cdr3_length: 16; d_call: TRBD1; j_call: TRBJ1-4; v_call: TRBV15
cdr3_nt: TGTGCCAGCAGTCGACAGGAAGTCTACGAGCAGTACTTC; cdr3_aa: CASSRQEVYEQYF; clone_size: .; cdr3_length: 13; d_call: .; j_call: TRBJ2-7; v_call: TRBV25-1
cdr3_nt: TGTGCCAGCAGCTTGTGGGACAGCCGGACTTGGGGCTACACCTTC; cdr3_aa: CASSLWDSRTWGYTF; clone_size: .; cdr3_length: 15; d_call: TRBD1; j_call: TRBJ1-2; v_call: TRBV5-8
cdr3_nt: TGTGCCATCAGCCACGGGACAGGGATTAGCAATCAGCCCCAGCATTTT; cdr3_aa: CAISHGTGISNQPQHF; clone_size: .; cdr3_length: 16; d_call: TRBD1; j_call: TRBJ1-5; v_call: TRBV10-3
cdr3_nt: TGTGCCAGCAGCTCCGGGGGGCTGAGCACAGATACGCAGTATTTT; cdr3_aa: CASSSGGLSTDTQYF; clone_size: .; cdr3_length: 15; d_call: .; j_call: TRBJ2-3; v_call: TRBV27
cdr3_nt: TGTGCCAGCAGCATCCAGGATACCTACGAGCAGTACTTC; cdr3_aa: CASSIQDTYEQYF; clone_size: .; cdr3_length: 13; d_call: .; j_call: TRBJ2-7; v_call: TRBV5-8
cdr3_nt: TGTGCCAGCAGCCCCTGGGGGACAGGGTATAACAATCAGCCCCAGCATTTT; cdr3_aa: CASSPWGTGYNNQPQHF; clone_size: .; cdr3_length: 17; d_call: TRBD1; j_call: TRBJ1-5; v_call: TRBV27
cdr3_nt: TGTGCCAGCAGCCAGGGACGCCCAATGGGGGTGAACACTGAAGCTTTCTTT; cdr3_aa: CASSQGRPMGVNTEAFF; clone_size: .; cdr3_length: 17; d_call: .; j_call: TRBJ1-1; v_call: TRBV7-2
cdr3_nt: TGTGCCAGCAGTGAATCAGGGGAAGGGAGTCAGCCCCAGCATTTT; cdr3_aa: CASSESGEGSQPQHF; clone_size: few; cdr3_length: 15; d_call: .; j_call: TRBJ1-5; v_call: TRBV6-4
cdr3_nt: TGTGCCAGCAGCTTACTGGACTATGGCTACACCTTC; cdr3_aa: CASSLLDYGYTF; clone_size: .; cdr3_length: 12; d_call: .; j_call: TRBJ1-2; v_call: TRBV2
cdr3_nt: TGTGCCGTATGGACAGCCTCGAACACTGAAGCTTTCTTT; cdr3_aa: CAVWTASNTEAFF; clone_size: once; cdr3_length: 13; d_call: .; j_call: TRBJ1-1; v_call: TRBV6-5
cdr3_nt: TGTGCCAGCAGCCCTACCACTTATCAGGAGACCCAGTACTTC; cdr3_aa: CASSPTTYQETQYF; clone_size: .; cdr3_length: 14; d_call: .; j_call: TRBJ2-5; v_call: TRBV27
cdr3_nt: TGTGCCAGCAGCCCCCCTGGGAGGGGTCCTTCTGGAAACACCATATATTTT; cdr3_aa: CASSPPGRGPSGNTIYF; clone_size: .; cdr3_length: 17; d_call: .; j_call: TRBJ1-3; v_call: TRBV11-2
cdr3_nt: TGTGCCAGCTCACCACCGGGGGAGGCCACCTATGGCTACACCTTC; cdr3_aa: CASSPPGEATYGYTF; clone_size: .; cdr3_length: 15; d_call: .; j_call: TRBJ1-2; v_call: TRBV18
cdr3_nt: TGCGCCAGCAGCTTCGGGACAGACGGCTACGAGCAGTACTTC; cdr3_aa: CASSFGTDGYEQYF; clone_size: once; cdr3_length: 14; d_call: TRBD1; j_call: TRBJ2-7; v_call: TRBV5-1
cdr3_nt: TGTGCCAGCAGTTCAATAACAGCTAACTATGGCTACACCTTC; cdr3_aa: CASSSITANYGYTF; clone_size: .; cdr3_length: 14; d_call: .; j_call: TRBJ1-2; v_call: TRBV27
cdr3_nt: TGTGCCAGCGGTAGACAGGAATCGTACCCTTATGGCTACACCTTC; cdr3_aa: CASGRQESYPYGYTF; clone_size: few; cdr3_length: 15; d_call: .; j_call: TRBJ1-2; v_call: TRBV27
cdr3_nt: TGTGCCAGCAGCTTAGCTGGAATCTATGGCTACACCTTC; cdr3_aa: CASSLAGIYGYTF; clone_size: .; cdr3_length: 13; d_call: .; j_call: TRBJ1-2; v_call: TRBV7-2
cdr3_nt: TGTGCCAGCAGCCACGGGACTGCCACGTATGGCTACACCTTC; cdr3_aa: CASSHGTATYGYTF; clone_size: .; cdr3_length: 14; d_call: .; j_call: TRBJ1-2; v_call: TRBV7-2
cdr3_nt: TGTGCCAGCGCAGACCAGGGTTCCCGTTTAAACACTGAAGCTTTCTTT; cdr3_aa: CASADQGSRLNTEAFF; clone_size: .; cdr3_length: 16; d_call: .; j_call: TRBJ1-1; v_call: TRBV19
cdr3_nt: TGTGCCAGCAGCTCCGTTCCCTGGGAGCAGTACTTC; cdr3_aa: CASSSVPWEQYF; clone_size: .; cdr3_length: 12; d_call: .; j_call: TRBJ2-7; v_call: TRBV11-2